This TCR beta chain comes out of a study of early T cells in non-severe SARS-CoV-2 infection. Study overall: Unsorted whole-blood RNA was sequenced in bulk, leaving chains unpaired.

Individual cDNA molecules carried attached unique molecular identifiers. TCRdb itself ran the 5' RACE reads through MiXCR, one entry per CDR3 protein. The sample consists of about 76,000 distinct CDR3 sequences, 10% to 12% of them appearing once. Study-wide results and limits: Missing private and CD4 specificities, VDJdb matching favored anti-spike CD8 responses.

A remark on this clonotype: The antigen is undetermined.

This CDR3 region has 13 residues. The V gene's germline CDR1 is LGHDT and CDR2 YNNKEL (reference sequence). J was trimmed by 6 bases and V by 6 bases; bases with no gene match: 6. The sample taken for sequencing was whole blood. The clonotype originates from an adult who was a healthcare worker with PCR-confirmed SARS-CoV-2 infection or an uninfected control (not recorded which). This rearrangement joins TRBV3-1 to TRBJ2-3, with 7 bases fitting TRBD1. This CDR3 reads CASSRQGLDTQYF. The CDR3 region has the DNA TGTGCCAGCAGTCGACAGGGTTTGGATACGCAGTATTTT.